The 28 T cell receptor beta chains given below trace back to one sample, sequenced in a study of shared clonotypes between healthy human individuals. The data were produced by immunoSEQ multiplex PCR, yet TCRdb's version contains in-frame clones alone and is incomplete. This sample has around 1.9 million clones, with roughly 91% found just once. Naive CD8 isolation took CD45RO-negative cells positively selected for CCR7 and excluded terminally differentiated effector memory CD45RA+ cells. Sequenced: naive CD8+ T cells from PBMCs. The receptors here all came from a man between 18 and 35 years old in good health. Some clones in this sample may be carry-over from other donors' samples.

The rearrangement links TRBV7-6 to TRBJ2-1; TRBD2 aligns across 11 bases. The CDR3 is 15 residues long. Germline CDR1 is SGHVS and CDR2 is FNYEAQ. Trimming cost V 5 bases and J 7 bases; bases outside gene matches: 7. CDR3: CASSAILAGGNEQFF. The CDR3 DNA is TGTGCCAGCAGCGCGATCCTAGCGGGAGGAAATGAGCAGTTCTTC.

The J gene is TRBJ1-5, the V gene TRBV19; tentatively, D is TRBD1 (5 bases). The germline CDR1 and CDR2 sequences are LNHDA and SQIVND (reference sequence). Trimming took 6 bases from V and 0 from J, leaving 9 bases between them. This CDR3 region has 14 residues. The CDR3 loop reads CASRTDSSNQPQHF. The DNA for the CDR3 is TGTGCCAGTAGAACCGACAGTAGCAATCAGCCCCAGCATTTT.

This clone was picked up one time. The rearrangement links TRBV29-1 to TRBJ2-7; maybe TRBD1 (6 bases). Trimming took off 6 bases at V and 6 bases at J, with 27 bases between the two ends. Germline assignment: CDR1 SQVTM and CDR2 ANQGSEA. This CDR3 has 16 amino acids. The chain's CDR3 is CSVGVLDRRFGGEQYF. In nucleotides, the CDR3 is TGCAGCGTGGGGGTTCTAGACAGGAGGTTTGGAGGCGAGCAGTACTTC.

The chain has TRBV10-3 and TRBJ2-3; tentative D call: TRBD1 (6 bases). The V end was cut by 8 bases, the J end by 0 bases, with 15 bases between. Germline loops: CDR1 ENHRY, CDR2 SYGVKD. The CDR3 length is 15 residues. The CDR3 region is CAIAGDTSSTDTQYF. For the CDR3, the DNA is TGTGCCATCGCCGGGGACACTTCGAGCACAGATACGCAGTATTTT.

V gene TRBV7-2 combines with J gene TRBJ1-2, with 7 positions matching TRBD1. V was clipped by 0 bases and J by 7 bases; unmatched bases: 17. Germline CDR1 is SGHTA and CDR2 is FQGNSA. CDR3 size: 18 residues. The CDR3 bases are TGTGCCAGCAGCTTAGCGCTCCCCGGGACAGTGCCTTGGTTTGGCTACACCTTC. Amino acid sequence: CASSLALPGTVPWFGYTF.

This chain joins TRBV4-3 and TRBJ1-5; no firm D call. The CDR3 is made up of 13 amino acids. Trimming cost V 1 base and J 9 bases, with 10 bases left between them. Germline CDR1 LGHNA, CDR2 YSLEER. This CDR3 reads CASSQALGGPQHF. The CDR3 nucleotides read TGCGCCAGCAGCCAAGCTCTCGGCGGGCCCCAGCATTTT.

This clone was picked up one time. The V gene is TRBV19, the J gene TRBJ2-2, with TRBD1 identical over 8 bases. Germline lookup yields CDR1 LNHDA and CDR2 SQIVND (reference sequence). There are 13 residues in the CDR3. With V trimmed by 5 bases and J by 6 bases, 2 bases remained unmatched. This CDR3 reads CASSATGAGELFF. The CDR3 DNA reads as TGTGCCAGTAGTGCGACAGGGGCCGGGGAGCTGTTTTTT.

In its sample, this clone was seen once. This chain uses TRBV7-9 with TRBJ2-7; 13 bases agree with TRBD2. The trim removed 5 bases at V and 4 bases at J, leaving 11 bases unmatched. Germline V gene lookup returns CDR1 SEHNR and CDR2 FQNEAQ (reference sequence). The CDR3 runs 17 residues. In nucleotides, the CDR3 is TGTGCCAGCAGCGATACTAGCGGGAGGGCCCGGTTGTACGAGCAGTACTTC. It specifies CASSDTSGRARLYEQYF.

A word on this clone: The same CDR3 also results from other DNA sequences found in this sample. The V call is TRBV19, the J call TRBJ2-1; TRBD2 might be the D (5 bases). This CDR3 region has 15 residues. Germline-derived CDR1 and CDR2 are LNHDA and SQIVND (reference sequence). Trimming took off 3 bases at V and 0 bases at J, with 9 bases between the two ends. The CDR3 is CASSIGVSSYNEQFF. CDR3 DNA sequence: TGTGCCAGTAGTATCGGGGTGAGCTCCTACAATGAGCAGTTCTTC. Drawing the rest from reference TRBV19 and TRBJ2-1, the complete variable domain is DGGITQSPKYLFRKEGQNVTLSCEQNLNHDAMYWYRQDPGQGLRLIYYSQIVNDFQKGDIAEGYSVSREKKESFPLTVTSAQKNPTAFYLCASSIGVSSYNEQFFGPGTRLTVL.

This rearrangement joins TRBV12-5 to TRBJ2-2; no clear D gene. The V end lost 1 base, the J end lost 4 bases, and 10 bases lay between the germline ends. CDR1 is LGHNT and CDR2 is FRNRAP in the germline V gene. The CDR3 runs 15 residues. The CDR3 DNA reads TGTGCTAGTGGTTTGGGGTTCCCCGCCACCGGGGAGCTGTTTTTT. Protein product: CASGLGFPATGELFF.

This clone appeared once. The CDR3, as DNA: TGTGCCAGTAGTCTGCCCAGCGGAGGTGGCTACACCTTC. It translates to CASSLPSGGGYTF. This sequence joins TRBV19 and TRBJ1-2; D is unresolved. CDR3 size: 13 residues. The V end lost 5 bases, the J end lost 7 bases, and 14 bases lay between the germline ends. Germline values: CDR1 LNHDA, CDR2 SQIVND (reference sequence).

This clone was seen only once. The chain combines TRBV7-9 with TRBJ2-1; D perhaps matches TRBD2 (5 bases). V gave up 5 bases and J gave up 7 bases, with 12 bases separating them. This CDR3 is 13 amino acids long. Germline V gene data show CDR1 as SEHNR and CDR2 as FQNEAQ (reference sequence). CDR3 sequence reads: CASSPAGLNEQFF. The CDR3 coding sequence is TGTGCCAGCAGCCCGGCGGGTCTAAATGAGCAGTTCTTC.

The chain has TRBV11-2 and TRBJ2-3, with D tentatively TRBD1 (6 bases). The CDR3 totals 15 residues. Trimming shortened V by 4 bases and J by 4 bases, and 15 bases separated the two germline ends. CDR1 and CDR2 from the germline V gene are SGHAT and FQNNGV. CDR3 sequence (DNA): TGTGCCAGCAGCTCCACAGGGAGTTGGGCAGATACGCAGTATTTT. This sequence encodes CASSSTGSWADTQYF.

The chain links TRBV28 to TRBJ2-5; either TRBD1 or TRBD2 may fit D (7 bases each). Trimming took off 5 bases at V and 3 bases at J, with 19 bases between the two ends. CDR1 and CDR2 from the germline V gene are MDHEN and SYDVKM. This CDR3 spans 16 amino acids. The CDR3 region is CASSTVGGTVEETQYF. The CDR3 DNA is TGTGCCAGCAGTACGGTGGGGGGGACAGTTGAAGAGACCCAGTACTTC.

V is TRBV6-4 and J is TRBJ2-7; D may be TRBD1 (5 bases). Trimming stripped 5 bases from V and 4 bases from J, with 24 bases between. The CDR3 consists of 17 residues. Per germline, CDR1 MRHNA and CDR2 SNTAGT. CDR3 protein: CASSNSLQGFAYYEQYF. The CDR3 DNA is TGTGCCAGCAGTAACAGCCTTCAGGGATTTGCCTATTACGAGCAGTACTTC.

The chain employs TRBV27 and TRBJ2-7; D is uncertain. There are 13 residues in the CDR3. Germline CDR1 and CDR2: MNHEY and SMNVEV (reference sequence). Trimming removed 6 bases from V and 5 bases from J, with 14 bases in between. The CDR3 coding sequence is TGTGCCAGCAGGCAAGCCGGCAGCCACGAGCAGTACTTC. It codes for CASRQAGSHEQYF.

This clone occurred once. V and J are TRBV27 and TRBJ1-1; TRBD1 might be the D (5 bases). The CDR3 is 13 amino acids. Trimming pared 7 bases from V and 4 bases from J, leaving 13 bases between. CDR1 and CDR2 (germline): MNHEY, SMNVEV (reference sequence). CDR3 protein: CASKEPGGTEAFF. The CDR3 DNA is TGTGCCAGCAAAGAGCCGGGGGGCACTGAAGCTTTCTTT.

CDR3 coding DNA: TGTGCCAGCAGCTTAGGACAGGGCCGCTCCTACGAGCAGTACTTC. Translation: CASSLGQGRSYEQYF. V is TRBV7-2 and J is TRBJ2-7; 7 positions agree with TRBD1. The V and J ends lost 1 base and 0 bases, in that order; junction bases with no gene match: 3. Germline V CDR1 and CDR2: SGHTA, FQGNSA. CDR3 length equals 15 residues.

This clone was recorded once. V and J are TRBV7-2 and TRBJ2-7; no firm D call. Germline assignment: CDR1 SGHTA and CDR2 FQGNSA. This CDR3 contains 13 residues. The V gene lost 7 bases and the J gene lost 0 bases, with 10 bases spanning the gap. The CDR3 DNA reads as TGTGCCAGCACTGCTCTGAGCTCCTACGAGCAGTACTTC. Translated, it gives CASTALSSYEQYF.

The chain uses TRBV4-2 and TRBJ2-1; 8 nucleotides line up with TRBD2. The germline V gene has CDR1 LGHNA and CDR2 YNFKEQ. V was pared by 0 bases and J by 7 bases, with 11 bases of the junction left unmatched. The CDR3 spans 17 residues. The CDR3 region has the DNA TGTGCCAGCAGCCAAGATCCGGGGGGACTAGGTGGAAATGAGCAGTTCTTC. It is translated as CASSQDPGGLGGNEQFF.

J is TRBJ2-7 and V is TRBV6-1; 15 positions agree with TRBD2. The CDR3 contains 15 residues. V gave up 7 bases and J gave up 3 bases; unmatched junction bases: 4. Germline CDR1 is MNHNS and CDR2 is SASEGT. CDR3 loop: CASTPGLAGGYEQYF. CDR3 DNA: TGTGCCAGCACCCCGGGACTAGCGGGAGGCTACGAGCAGTACTTC.

V usage is TRBV28 and J usage is TRBJ1-1; TRBD1 agrees at 8 bases. This CDR3 has 16 amino acids. V lost 5 bases and J lost 4; bases outside the gene matches: 12. Germline lookup yields CDR1 MDHEN and CDR2 SYDVKM. The CDR3 coding sequence is TGTGCCAGCAGTGGAAACAGGGGGATGTTGGCCACTGAAGCTTTCTTT. This encodes CASSGNRGMLATEAFF.

This chain connects TRBV5-8 to TRBJ1-1, with D unclear. Germline loops: CDR1 SGHTS, CDR2 YDEGEE. The CDR3 totals 11 residues. The CDR3 DNA is TGTGGTATGTCGTGGAACACTGAAGCTTTCTTT. It codes for CGMSWNTEAFF.

The V gene is TRBV2, the J gene TRBJ2-2; TRBD1 matches 10 bases. From germline, CDR1 is SNHLY and CDR2 FYNNEI. The CDR3 runs to 15 residues. Trimming at V came to 6 bases and at J to 7 bases, leaving 8 bases not matched to a gene. The CDR3 loop reads CASRPGQGTLGELFF. CDR3 coding DNA: TGTGCCAGCAGACCGGGACAGGGGACCCTCGGGGAGCTGTTTTTT.

In the case of this clone: This sample also contains other DNA sequences that code for the same CDR3. V usage is TRBV9 and J usage is TRBJ2-3; possibly TRBD2 for D (6 bases). CDR1 and CDR2 from the germline V gene are SGDLS and YYNGEE. V was pared by 0 bases and J by 0 bases, with 8 bases between. The CDR3 totals 15 residues. In nucleotides, the CDR3 is TGTGCCAGCAGCGTAGGGGACTCTAGCACAGATACGCAGTATTTT. Translating it yields CASSVGDSSTDTQYF. Combining the CDR3 with reference TRBV9 and TRBJ2-3 gives the whole variable domain DSGVTQTPKHLITATGQRVTLRCSPRSGDLSVYWYQQSLDQGLQFLIQYYNGEERAKGNILERFSAQQFPDLHSELNLSSLELGDSALYFCASSVGDSSTDTQYFGPGTRLTVL.

Concerning this clone itself: The sample contains more than one DNA sequence encoding this CDR3. The V and J genes are TRBV27 and TRBJ2-1; TRBD1 agrees at 7 bases. The CDR3 loop spans 13 amino acids. The V segment lost 5 bases and the J segment 7 bases; nucleotides outside the gene matches: 5. Germline loops: CDR1 MNHEY, CDR2 SMNVEV (reference sequence). Here the CDR3 DNA reads TGTGCCAGCAGTCCCACACAGGGGAATGAGCAGTTCTTC. Protein product: CASSPTQGNEQFF.

This chain joins TRBV28 and TRBJ1-4, with unresolved D. The CDR3 is made up of 12 amino acids. Trimming removed 3 bases at V and 8 bases at J, with 7 bases between. Germline V gene data show CDR1 as MDHEN and CDR2 as SYDVKM. DNA of the CDR3: TGTGCCAGCAGTTTGACCGGGGAAAAACTGTTTTTT. This sequence encodes CASSLTGEKLFF.

Regarding this clone: In the same sample, other DNA sequences code for this CDR3. This chain links TRBV9 with TRBJ2-3; 8 nucleotides align to TRBD2. The V segment lost 0 bases and the J segment 2 bases; nucleotides outside the gene matches: 5. The CDR3 spans 16 residues. Germline-derived CDR1 and CDR2 are SGDLS and YYNGEE. The CDR3 sequence: CASSVVPAGATDTQYF. CDR3 coding DNA: TGTGCCAGCAGCGTAGTCCCAGCGGGAGCCACAGATACGCAGTATTTT.